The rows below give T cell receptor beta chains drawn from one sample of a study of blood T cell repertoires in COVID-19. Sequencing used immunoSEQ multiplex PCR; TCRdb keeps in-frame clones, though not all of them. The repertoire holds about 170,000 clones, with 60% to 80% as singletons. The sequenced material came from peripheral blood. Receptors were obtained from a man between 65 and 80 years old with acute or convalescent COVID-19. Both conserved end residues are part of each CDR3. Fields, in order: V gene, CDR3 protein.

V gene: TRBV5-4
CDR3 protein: CASSLVGTGIYGYTF

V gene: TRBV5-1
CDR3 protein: CASSLGREVGYTF

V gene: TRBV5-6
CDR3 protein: CASSSWQGAATFF

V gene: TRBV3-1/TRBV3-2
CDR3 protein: CASSQDIGGYEQYF

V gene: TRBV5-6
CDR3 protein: CASNRPGQGAYEQYF

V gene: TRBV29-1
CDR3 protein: CSVERRVSSGRYNEQFF

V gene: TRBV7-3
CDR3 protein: CASSLNNSPLHF

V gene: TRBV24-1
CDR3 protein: CATSRQGANTGELFF

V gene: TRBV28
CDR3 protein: CASSLETRGYTF

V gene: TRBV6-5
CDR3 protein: CASSQRTSGINEQFF

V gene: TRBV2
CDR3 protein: CASRQNTEAFF

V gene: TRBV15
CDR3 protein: CATSRAREVAGGRDNEQFF

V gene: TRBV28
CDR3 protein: CASSRTNQPQHF

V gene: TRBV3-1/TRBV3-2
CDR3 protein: CASSQGADPGGGYGYTF

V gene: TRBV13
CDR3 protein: CASSLGQGYEAPLHF

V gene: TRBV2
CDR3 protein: CASSESSAGEQYF

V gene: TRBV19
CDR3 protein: CASGGTSVPDTQYF

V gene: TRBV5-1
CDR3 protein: CASSLSGNEKLFF

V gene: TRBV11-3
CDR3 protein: CASSSRTSREYEQYF

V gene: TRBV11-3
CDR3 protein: CASSPWGPNEKLFF

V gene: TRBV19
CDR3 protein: CASSLVGQGFSYTEAFF

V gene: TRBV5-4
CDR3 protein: CASSLAPTSGSNYNEQFF

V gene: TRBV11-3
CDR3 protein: CASSLGEGRVTGARF

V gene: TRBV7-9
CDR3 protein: CASSPGTGASDTQYF

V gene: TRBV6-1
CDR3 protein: CASSVEGVVVGNQPQHF

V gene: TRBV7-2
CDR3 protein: CASSLRGGDEQYF

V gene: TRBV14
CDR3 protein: CASSQMRSGRGTGELFF

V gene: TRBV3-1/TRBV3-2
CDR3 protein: CASSHLGTGEGVHYGYTF

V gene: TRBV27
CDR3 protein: CASSLNGYGDQPQHF

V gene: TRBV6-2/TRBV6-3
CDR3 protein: CASSGSTVSGNEQFF

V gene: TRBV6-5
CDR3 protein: CASSLSSPPHRAIYF

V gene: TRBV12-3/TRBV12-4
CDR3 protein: CASSFGRGEQYF

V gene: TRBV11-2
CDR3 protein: CASSLQRSGYEQYF

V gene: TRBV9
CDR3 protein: CASSSGTSSGNTIYF

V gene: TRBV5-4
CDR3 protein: CASGTSGYNEQFF

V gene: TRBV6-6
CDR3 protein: CASSSSNTGELFF

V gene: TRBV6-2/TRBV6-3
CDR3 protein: CASSLTYEQYF

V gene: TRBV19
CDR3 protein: CATTSPTWEGPTGELFF

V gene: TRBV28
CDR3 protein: CASTSNGDTQYF

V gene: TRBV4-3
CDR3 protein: CASSQGDRNYGYTF

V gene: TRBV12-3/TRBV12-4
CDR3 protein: CASSPGGGGYTF

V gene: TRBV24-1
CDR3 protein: CATSDPTSGRSNTGELFF

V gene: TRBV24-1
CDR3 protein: CATSDELGGETQYF

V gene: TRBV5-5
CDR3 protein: CASSLAGTTSTDTQYF

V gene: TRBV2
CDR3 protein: CASKNTLNEKLFF

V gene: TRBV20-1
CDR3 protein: CSGAEQETQYF

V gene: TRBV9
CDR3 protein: CASSVPTSGSETQYF

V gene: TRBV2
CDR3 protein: CASSQTSVGTDTQYF